These 25 T cell receptor beta chains originate from one sample sequenced in a study of CD8+ T cells in alopecia areata. RNA extraction and reverse transcription yielded cDNA as sequencing template. The repertoire was sequenced with immunoSEQ multiplex PCR; TCRdb's copy has only in-frame clones and lacks some. The repertoire holds 80,000 or so clones, around 65% seen once, with 23% in the top ten. Treatment noted: oral pan-JAK inhibitor, 5-10 mg twice daily. The source was CD8+ T cells sorted from blood, collected at week 24, from a patient treated with tofacitinib. Receptors originate from a human donor with alopecia areata.

Here the CDR3 DNA reads TGCGCCAGCAGCCTCCCCCGAGCCCGGGGGAACACCGGGGAGCTGTTTTTT. Its protein product is CASSLPRARGNTGELFF. V is TRBV4-1 and J is TRBJ2-2; TRBD2 might be the D (5 bases). V was pared by 4 bases and J by 1 base, with 16 bases between. The CDR3 length is 17 residues. CDR1 is MGHRA and CDR2 is YSYEKL in the germline V gene.

This clone was recorded a few times. The CDR3 coding sequence is TGTGCCAGCAGCCCCCTGGACAGGGGCGGATACGAGCAGTACTTC. Protein sequence: CASSPLDRGGYEQYF. The chain is built from TRBV11-2 and TRBJ2-7; 9 bases are a match to TRBD1. This CDR3 has 15 residues. Looked up from germline, CDR1 is SGHAT and CDR2 is FQNNGV. V gave up 5 bases and J gave up 4 bases; unmatched junction bases: 9.

CDR3 sequence: CAISESGAEAFF. The DNA for the CDR3 is TGTGCCATCAGTGAGTCCGGCGCTGAAGCTTTCTTT. The gene calls are TRBV10-3 and TRBJ1-1, with D unresolved. Germline V gene data show CDR1 as ENHRY and CDR2 as SYGVKD. CDR3 length: 12 residues. V was clipped by 0 bases and J by 6 bases, with 5 bases between them.

The chain uses TRBV5-4 and TRBJ1-1; D is unclear. There are 11 residues in the CDR3. Per the germline V gene, CDR1 is SGHNT and CDR2 is YYREEE (reference sequence). V was cut by 1 base and J by 2 bases, with 0 bases left in between. The CDR3: CASSLNTEAFF. CDR3 nucleotide sequence: TGTGCCAGCAGCTTGAACACTGAAGCTTTCTTT.

With respect to this clone: This sequence may be a read error, since a much larger clone differs from it by one base. Other DNA sequences in the sample encode the same CDR3. The chain joins TRBV5-4 to TRBJ2-7; D is unresolved. Between the trimmed V and J ends, which lost 4 bases and 3 bases, there was a span of 8 bases. This CDR3 spans 12 amino acids. CDR1 and CDR2 from the germline V gene are SGHNT and YYREEE (reference sequence). DNA of the CDR3: TGTGCCAGCAGCCAAGATAGCTACGAGCAGTACTTC. It encodes CASSQDSYEQYF.

This chain links TRBV5-1 with TRBJ2-1; D remains ambiguous. Germline V gene lookup returns CDR1 SGHRS and CDR2 YFSETQ. This CDR3 has 13 amino acids. V lost 2 bases, J lost 6 bases, and 9 bases lay in between. The CDR3 protein is CASSFHGTNEQFF. CDR3 DNA sequence: TGCGCCAGCAGCTTTCATGGAACCAATGAGCAGTTCTTC.

The V and J genes are TRBV4-3 and TRBJ1-1; no clear D. Germline V lookup: CDR1 LGHNA, CDR2 YSLEER. The CDR3 consists of 12 residues. V dropped 1 base and J dropped 5 bases, with 5 bases sitting between them. The CDR3 loop is CASSQGSTEAFF. CDR3 DNA: TGCGCCAGCAGCCAAGGGTCGACTGAAGCTTTCTTT.

This sequence joins TRBV19 and TRBJ1-5, with D perhaps TRBD1 (6 bases). The germline gives CDR1 LNHDA, CDR2 SQIVND (reference sequence). Trimming stripped 2 bases from V and 0 bases from J, with 23 bases between. The CDR3 covers 20 residues. The CDR3, as DNA: TGTGCCAGTAGTATACGGCCCGGCCTACAGGGCTTTAATAGCAATCAGCCCCAGCATTTT. Translated, it gives CASSIRPGLQGFNSNQPQHF.

The V call is TRBV5-6, the J call TRBJ2-2; 9 bases line up with TRBD2. The germline V gene encodes CDR1 SGHDT and CDR2 YYEEEE. There are 13 residues in the CDR3. With 4 bases clipped from V and 7 bases from J, the junction kept 2 bases outside the gene matches. CDR3 sequence: CASSLSGSGELFF. In nucleotides, the CDR3 is TGTGCCAGCAGCCTTAGCGGGAGCGGGGAGCTGTTTTTT.

J is TRBJ1-3 and V is TRBV5-6, with no clear D. This CDR3 region has 11 residues. CDR1 and CDR2 from the germline V gene are SGHDT and YYEEEE. Deletions cut 3 bases from V and 4 bases from J, with 2 bases between. CDR3 DNA: TGTGCCAGCAGCTCCGGAAACACCATATATTTT. Protein product: CASSSGNTIYF.

This clone was seen only a few times. The chain's CDR3 is CASRSNRDGTYEQYF. DNA for the CDR3: TGTGCCAGTAGATCCAACCGGGACGGGACCTACGAGCAGTACTTC. The rearrangement links TRBV13 to TRBJ2-7; D tentatively fits TRBD1 or TRBD2 (5 bases each). V lost 9 bases to trimming and J lost 2 bases, with 20 bases between them. Germline V gene data show CDR1 as PRHDT and CDR2 as FYEKMQ (reference sequence). This CDR3 is 15 amino acids long.

This clone was counted only a few times. J is TRBJ1-1 and V is TRBV19; TRBD1 is a possible D gene (6 bases). The germline CDR1 and CDR2 sequences are LNHDA and SQIVND (reference sequence). V dropped 5 bases and J dropped 5 bases, with 12 bases sitting between them. This CDR3 spans 13 amino acids. CDR3 protein: CASSGQGWTEAFF. The DNA for the CDR3 is TGTGCCAGTAGTGGGCAGGGGTGGACTGAAGCTTTCTTT.

The chain joins TRBV25-1 to TRBJ2-1, with D unclear. This CDR3 has 14 amino acids. V lost 8 bases and J lost 0, with 11 bases in between. The V gene's germline CDR1 is MGHDK and CDR2 SYGVNS. Here the CDR3 DNA reads TGTGCCAGCCCCCGTCGCCTCTCCTACAATGAGCAGTTCTTC. Translating it yields CASPRRLSYNEQFF.

The chain employs TRBV13 and TRBJ1-6; TRBD1 agrees at 7 bases. The junction had 5 bases not matched to a gene; V was cut back by 1 base and J by 8 bases. CDR3 length equals 15 residues. Germline CDR1 reads PRHDT; CDR2 reads FYEKMQ (reference sequence). The CDR3 spells CASSLAGTADSPLHF. The CDR3 DNA reads TGTGCCAGCAGCTTAGCCGGGACAGCGGATTCACCCCTCCACTTT. The variable domain in full, completed from reference TRBV13 and TRBJ1-6, reads AAGVIQSPRHLIKEKRETATLKCYPIPRHDTVYWYQQGPGQDPQFLISFYEKMQSDKGSIPDRFSAQQFSDYHSELNMSSLELGDSALYFCASSLAGTADSPLHFGNGTRLTVT.

The chain couples TRBV4-1 to TRBJ1-1, with 8 bases aligning to TRBD1. The CDR3 is 13 residues long. V was clipped by 6 bases and J by 5 bases; unmatched bases: 5. CDR1 is MGHRA and CDR2 is YSYEKL in the germline V gene. CDR3 in amino acids: CASRIDRGTEAFF. For the CDR3, the DNA is TGCGCCAGCAGAATTGACAGGGGTACTGAAGCTTTCTTT.

This clone was observed a few times. Different DNA sequences within this sample yield the same CDR3. The chain couples TRBV7-2 to TRBJ2-7; 9 bases agree with TRBD2. Germline V gene sequence: CDR1 SGHTA, CDR2 FQGNSA. This CDR3 contains 15 residues. Losses at the gene ends were 4 bases for V and 3 bases for J; bases not matched to a gene: 7. The CDR3 sequence: CASSSRTSGLYEQYF. CDR3 nucleotides: TGTGCCAGCAGCTCACGTACTAGCGGGCTCTACGAGCAGTACTTC. Complete variable domain (other parts from reference TRBV7-2 and TRBJ2-7): GAGVSQSPSNKVTEKGKDVELRCDPISGHTALYWYRQSLGQGLEFLIYFQGNSAPDKSGLPSDRFSAERTGGSVSTLTIQRTQQEDSAVYLCASSSRTSGLYEQYFGPGTRLTVT.

The rearrangement joins TRBV4-3 to TRBJ2-7, with D tentatively TRBD2 (5 bases). CDR3 length: 15 amino acids. The V end lost 1 base, the J end lost 0 bases, and 10 bases lay between the germline ends. CDR1 is LGHNA, CDR2 YSLEER, per germline. Written as DNA, the CDR3 is TGCGCCAGCAGCCAAGCCCTGACTACCTCCTACGAGCAGTACTTC. Translating gives CASSQALTTSYEQYF.

The chain recombines TRBV29-1 with TRBJ1-2; D might be TRBD1 (6 bases). Germline CDR1 reads SQVTM; CDR2 reads ANQGSEA. CDR3 length: 17 residues. The ends were cut back, 0 bases at V and 2 bases at J, with 19 bases in the middle. In DNA, the CDR3 is TGCAGCGTTGAAGATCTAGGAACAGGGATGTCAAACTATGGCTACACCTTC. Encoded protein: CSVEDLGTGMSNYGYTF. Complete variable domain (other parts from reference TRBV29-1 and TRBJ1-2): SAVISQKPSRDICQRGTSLTIQCQVDSQVTMMFWYRQQPGQSLTLIATANQGSEATYESGFVIDKFPISRPNLTFSTLTVSNMSPEDSSIYLCSVEDLGTGMSNYGYTFGSGTRLTVV.

CDR3 nucleotides: TGTGCCAGCAGTTATACCGGGTTGGTCTACGAGCAGTACTTC. Its translation: CASSYTGLVYEQYF. The chain combines TRBV6-5 with TRBJ2-7; D uncertain. Germline CDR1 is MNHEY and CDR2 is SVGAGI. The CDR3 extends over 14 amino acids. V lost 3 bases and J 3 bases, leaving 12 bases between the germline ends.

V and J are TRBV2 and TRBJ2-5; TRBD2 matches 8 bases. Germline CDR1 reads SNHLY; CDR2 reads FYNNEI. The CDR3 is made up of 15 amino acids. The ends lost 7 bases at V and 0 bases at J; junction bases unmatched: 7. CDR3 region: CASTKLAVHQETQYF. For the CDR3, the DNA is TGTGCCAGCACCAAACTAGCGGTCCACCAAGAGACCCAGTACTTC.

The chain joins TRBV27 to TRBJ2-2, with 8 bases fitting TRBD1. The CDR3 contains 16 residues. The V and J ends lost 2 bases and 4 bases, in that order; junction bases with no gene match: 6. CDR1 and CDR2 from the germline V gene are MNHEY and SMNVEV (reference sequence). The CDR3 bases are TGTGCCAGCAGTTTACAGGGGGCGCGGTCCACCGGGGAGCTGTTTTTT. It encodes CASSLQGARSTGELFF.

The V and J genes are TRBV7-2 and TRBJ2-5; tentatively, D is TRBD1 (6 bases). The CDR3 is 16 residues long. CDR1 and CDR2 (germline): SGHTA, FQGNSA. The ends were cut back, 4 bases at V and 1 base at J, with 16 bases in the middle. CDR3 sequence: CASSSPGGQLQETQYF. CDR3 in DNA: TGTGCCAGCAGCTCCCCGGGTGGACAGCTCCAAGAGACCCAGTACTTC.

This rearrangement joins TRBV6-6 to TRBJ1-2; no clear D. V shed 3 bases and J shed 1 base, with 3 bases lying between them. Germline CDR1 and CDR2: MNHNY and SVGAGI (reference sequence). There are 12 residues in the CDR3. This CDR3 reads CASSYDNYGYTF. In DNA form, the CDR3 reads TGTGCCAGCAGTTATGATAACTATGGCTACACCTTC.

The rearrangement links TRBV2 to TRBJ2-5, with 10 bases aligning to TRBD2. Trimming removed 6 bases from V and 0 bases from J; junction bases left unmatched: 7. CDR3 size: 16 residues. Germline CDR1 SNHLY, CDR2 FYNNEI. CDR3 nucleotides: TGTGCCAGCAGATTAACTAGCGGGGCGTACCAAGAGACCCAGTACTTC. Translating it yields CASRLTSGAYQETQYF.

This chain joins TRBV2 and TRBJ1-2; D is uncertain. CDR1 and CDR2 from the germline V gene are SNHLY and FYNNEI. Between the trimmed V and J ends, which lost 7 bases and 9 bases, there was a span of 3 bases. CDR3 size: 8 residues. The CDR3 coding sequence is TGTGCCAGCATTCGCTACACCTTC. This translates into CASIRYTF.